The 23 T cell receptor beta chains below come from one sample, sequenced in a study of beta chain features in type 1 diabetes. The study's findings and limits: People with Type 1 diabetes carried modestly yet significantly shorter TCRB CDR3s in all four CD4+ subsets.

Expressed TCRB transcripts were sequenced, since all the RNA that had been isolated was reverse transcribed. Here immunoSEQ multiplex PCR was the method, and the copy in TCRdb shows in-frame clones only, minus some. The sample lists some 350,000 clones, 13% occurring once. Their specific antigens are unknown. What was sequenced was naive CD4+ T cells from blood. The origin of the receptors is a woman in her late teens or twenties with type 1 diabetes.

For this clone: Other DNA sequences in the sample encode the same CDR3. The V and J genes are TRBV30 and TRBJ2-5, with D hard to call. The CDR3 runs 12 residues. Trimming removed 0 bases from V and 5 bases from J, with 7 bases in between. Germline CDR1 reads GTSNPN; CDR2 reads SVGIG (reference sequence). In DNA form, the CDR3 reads TGTGCCTGGAGTGTACTAAGGGAGACCCAGTACTTC. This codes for CAWSVLRETQYF.

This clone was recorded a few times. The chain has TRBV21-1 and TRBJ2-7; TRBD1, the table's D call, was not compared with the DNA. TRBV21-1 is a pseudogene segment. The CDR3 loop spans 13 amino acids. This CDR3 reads CASNHRQGYEQYV. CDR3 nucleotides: TGTGCCAGCAACCATCGACAGGGCTACGAGCAGTACGTC.

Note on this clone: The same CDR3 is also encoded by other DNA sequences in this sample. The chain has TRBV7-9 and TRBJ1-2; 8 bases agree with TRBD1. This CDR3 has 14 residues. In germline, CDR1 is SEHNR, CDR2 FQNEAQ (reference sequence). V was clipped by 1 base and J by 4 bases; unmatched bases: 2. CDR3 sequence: CASSLGTGSYGYTF. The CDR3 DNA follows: TGTGCCAGCAGCTTAGGGACAGGGAGCTATGGCTACACCTTC. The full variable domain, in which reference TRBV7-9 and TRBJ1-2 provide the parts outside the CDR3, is DTGVSQNPRHKITKRGQNVTFRCDPISEHNRLYWYRQTLGQGPEFLTYFQNEAQLEKSRLLSDRFSAERPKGSFSTLEIQRTEQGDSAMYLCASSLGTGSYGYTFGSGTRLTVV.

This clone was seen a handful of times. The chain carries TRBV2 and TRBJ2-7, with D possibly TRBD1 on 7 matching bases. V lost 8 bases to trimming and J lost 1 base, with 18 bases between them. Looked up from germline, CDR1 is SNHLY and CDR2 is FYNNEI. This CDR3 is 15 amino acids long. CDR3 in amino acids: CASRQGGVGSYEQYF. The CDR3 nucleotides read TGTGCCAGCCGGCAGGGGGGCGTAGGGTCCTACGAGCAGTACTTC.

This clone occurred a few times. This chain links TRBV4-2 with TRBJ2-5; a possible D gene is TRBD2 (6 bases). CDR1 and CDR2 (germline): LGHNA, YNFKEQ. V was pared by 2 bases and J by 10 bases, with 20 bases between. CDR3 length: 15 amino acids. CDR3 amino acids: CASSQRLEPNVDQYF. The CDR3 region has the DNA TGTGCCAGCAGCCAACGACTAGAGCCTAATGTTGACCAGTACTTC.

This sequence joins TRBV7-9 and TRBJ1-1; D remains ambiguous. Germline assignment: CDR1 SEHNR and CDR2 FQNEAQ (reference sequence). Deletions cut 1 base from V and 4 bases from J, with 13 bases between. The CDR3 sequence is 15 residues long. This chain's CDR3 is CASSLVLSLSTEAFF. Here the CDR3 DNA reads TGTGCCAGCAGCTTAGTGCTTTCGTTGAGCACTGAAGCTTTCTTT.

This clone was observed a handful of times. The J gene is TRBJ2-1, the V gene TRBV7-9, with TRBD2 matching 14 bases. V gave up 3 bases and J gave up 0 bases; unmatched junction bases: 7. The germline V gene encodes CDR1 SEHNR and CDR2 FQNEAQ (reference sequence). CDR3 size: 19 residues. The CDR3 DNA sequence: TGTGCCAGCAGCTTCCCGGGACTAGCGGGAGCGATCTCCTACAATGAGCAGTTCTTC. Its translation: CASSFPGLAGAISYNEQFF.

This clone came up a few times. The CDR3 loop is CASSYSSGTYKETQYF. Here the CDR3 DNA reads TGTGCCAGCAGTTACTCATCCGGGACTTATAAAGAGACCCAGTACTTC. This sequence joins TRBV6-5 and TRBJ2-5; possible D gene TRBD2, 6 bases. CDR3 size: 16 residues. Germline CDR1 and CDR2: MNHEY and SVGAGI. V was clipped by 0 bases and J by 3 bases, with 14 bases between them.

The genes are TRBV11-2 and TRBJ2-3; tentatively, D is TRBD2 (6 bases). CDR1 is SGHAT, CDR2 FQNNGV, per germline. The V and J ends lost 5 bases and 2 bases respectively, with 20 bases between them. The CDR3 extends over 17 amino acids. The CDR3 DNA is TGTGCCAGCAGCCCCCCCCTAGGGAGGCGGAACACAGATACGCAGTATTTT. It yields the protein CASSPPLGRRNTDTQYF.

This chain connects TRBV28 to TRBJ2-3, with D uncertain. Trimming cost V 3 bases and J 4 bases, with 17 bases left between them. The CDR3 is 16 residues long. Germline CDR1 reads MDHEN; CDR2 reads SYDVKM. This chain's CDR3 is CASSFLSRIPSDTQYF. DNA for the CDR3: TGTGCCAGCAGTTTCCTTTCGCGGATTCCCTCAGATACGCAGTATTTT.

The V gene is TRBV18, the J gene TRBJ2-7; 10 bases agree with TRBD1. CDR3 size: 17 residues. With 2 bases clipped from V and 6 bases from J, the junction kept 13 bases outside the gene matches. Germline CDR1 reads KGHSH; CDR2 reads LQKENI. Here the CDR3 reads CASSPSPGTGVESEQYF. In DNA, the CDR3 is TGTGCCAGCTCACCAAGCCCCGGGACAGGGGTGGAGAGCGAGCAGTACTTC.

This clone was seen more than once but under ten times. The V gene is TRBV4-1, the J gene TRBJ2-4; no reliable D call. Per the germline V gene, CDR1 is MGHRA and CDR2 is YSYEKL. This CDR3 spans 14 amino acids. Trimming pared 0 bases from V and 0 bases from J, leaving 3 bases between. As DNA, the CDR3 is TGCGCCAGCAGCCAAGATCTAGCCAAAAACATTCAGTACTTC. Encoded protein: CASSQDLAKNIQYF.

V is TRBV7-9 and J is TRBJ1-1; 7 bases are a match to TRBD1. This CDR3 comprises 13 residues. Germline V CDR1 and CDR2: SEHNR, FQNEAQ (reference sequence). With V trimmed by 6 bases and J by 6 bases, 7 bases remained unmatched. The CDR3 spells CASRDRIRAEAFF. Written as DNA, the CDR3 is TGTGCCAGCAGGGACAGGATTCGCGCTGAAGCTTTCTTT.

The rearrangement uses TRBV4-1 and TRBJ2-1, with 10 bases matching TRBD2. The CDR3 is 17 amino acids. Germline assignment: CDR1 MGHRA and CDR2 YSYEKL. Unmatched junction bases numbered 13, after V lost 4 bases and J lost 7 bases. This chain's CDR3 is CASSRTGAGGSRNEQFF. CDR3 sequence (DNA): TGCGCCAGCAGCCGTACTGGAGCGGGAGGGAGTAGGAATGAGCAGTTCTTC.

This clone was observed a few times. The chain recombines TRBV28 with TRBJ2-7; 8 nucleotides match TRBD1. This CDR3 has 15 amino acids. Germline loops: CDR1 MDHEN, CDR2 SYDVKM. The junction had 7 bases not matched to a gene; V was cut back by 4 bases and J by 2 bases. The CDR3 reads CASSSAGTGTYEQYV. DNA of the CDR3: TGTGCCAGCAGTTCAGCCGGGACAGGAACCTACGAGCAGTACGTC.

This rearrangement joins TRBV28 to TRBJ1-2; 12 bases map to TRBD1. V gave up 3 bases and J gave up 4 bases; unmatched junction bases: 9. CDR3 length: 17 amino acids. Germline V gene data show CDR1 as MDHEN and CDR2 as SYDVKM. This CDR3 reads CASSFSGDRGRGYGYTF. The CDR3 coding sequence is TGTGCCAGCAGTTTTTCAGGGGACAGGGGGCGAGGCTATGGCTACACCTTC.

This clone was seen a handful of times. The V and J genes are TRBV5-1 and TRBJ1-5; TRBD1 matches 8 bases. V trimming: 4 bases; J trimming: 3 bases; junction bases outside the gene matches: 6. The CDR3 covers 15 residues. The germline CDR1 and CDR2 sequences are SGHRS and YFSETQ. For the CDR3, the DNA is TGCGCCAGCAGCGTAAGACAGGGGTACAATCAGCCCCAGCATTTT. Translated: CASSVRQGYNQPQHF.

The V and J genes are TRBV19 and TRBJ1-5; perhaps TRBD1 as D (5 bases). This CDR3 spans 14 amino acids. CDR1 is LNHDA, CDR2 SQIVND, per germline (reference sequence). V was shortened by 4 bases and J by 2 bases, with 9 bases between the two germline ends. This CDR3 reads CASSTGRGNQPQHF. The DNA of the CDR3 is TGTGCCAGTAGTACAGGGAGGGGCAATCAGCCCCAGCATTTT.

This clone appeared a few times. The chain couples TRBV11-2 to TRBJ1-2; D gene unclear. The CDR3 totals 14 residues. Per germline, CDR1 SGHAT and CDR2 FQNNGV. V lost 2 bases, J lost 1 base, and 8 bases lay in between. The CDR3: CASSLRTDNYGYTF. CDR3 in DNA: TGTGCCAGCAGCTTACGGACTGATAACTATGGCTACACCTTC.

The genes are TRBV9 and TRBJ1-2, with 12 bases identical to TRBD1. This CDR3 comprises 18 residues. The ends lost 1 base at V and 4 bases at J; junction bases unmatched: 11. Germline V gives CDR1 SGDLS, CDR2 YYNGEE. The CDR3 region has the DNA TGTGCCAGCAGCGTAAGTACGGGGACAGGGGGCCTCGGCTATGGCTACACCTTC. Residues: CASSVSTGTGGLGYGYTF. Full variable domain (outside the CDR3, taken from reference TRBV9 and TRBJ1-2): DSGVTQTPKHLITATGQRVTLRCSPRSGDLSVYWYQQSLDQGLQFLIQYYNGEERAKGNILERFSAQQFPDLHSELNLSSLELGDSALYFCASSVSTGTGGLGYGYTFGSGTRLTVV.

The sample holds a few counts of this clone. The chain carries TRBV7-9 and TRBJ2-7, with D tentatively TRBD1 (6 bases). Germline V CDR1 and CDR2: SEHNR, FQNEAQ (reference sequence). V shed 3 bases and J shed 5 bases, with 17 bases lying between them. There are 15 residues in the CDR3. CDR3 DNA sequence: TGTGCCAGCAGCTTTGTGTTCAGGGGTGGGAACGAGCAGTACTTC. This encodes CASSFVFRGGNEQYF.

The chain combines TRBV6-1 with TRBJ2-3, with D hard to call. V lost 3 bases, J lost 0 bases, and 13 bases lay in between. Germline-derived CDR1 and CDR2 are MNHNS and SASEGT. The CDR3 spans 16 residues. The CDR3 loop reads CASSDWAARSTDTQYF. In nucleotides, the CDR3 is TGTGCCAGCAGTGATTGGGCCGCTCGCAGCACAGATACGCAGTATTTT.

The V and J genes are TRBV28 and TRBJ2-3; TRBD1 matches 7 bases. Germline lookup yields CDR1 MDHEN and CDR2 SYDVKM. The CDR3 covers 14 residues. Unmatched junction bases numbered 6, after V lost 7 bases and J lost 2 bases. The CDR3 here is CASTRDSVTDTQYF. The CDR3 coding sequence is TGTGCCAGCACCCGGGACAGCGTCACAGATACGCAGTATTTT.